This T cell receptor beta chain was recorded in a study of blood T cells in healthy people across ages. General study results and limits: Across samples, TCR beta diversity tracked strongly with naive T cell percentage.

Total RNA was extracted at no less than 5 micrograms per sample. This clonotype was recorded many times. As yet, its antigen is unknown. The V gene end was trimmed by 5 bases and the J gene end by 5 bases; junction bases not matched to a gene: 7. The CDR3 extends over 14 amino acids. Looked up from germline, CDR1 is MNHEY and CDR2 is SVGAGI. A second about 7 to 12 cycle PCR used barcoded and J-beta primers. From the 5' RACE reads, TCRdb called clonotypes with MiXCR, one entry per CDR3 protein. This table holds 1.4 million to 1.5 million distinct CDR3 sequences, roughly 40% found once. The genes are TRBV6-5 and TRBJ2-5, with 8 bases that match TRBD1. The sequenced sample consisted of blood. This clonotype was obtained from a woman aged 18-35 years in good health. This chain's CDR3 is CASSHRTGQETQYF. CDR3 sequence (DNA): TGTGCCAGCAGTCATAGGACAGGGCAGGAGACCCAGTACTTC.